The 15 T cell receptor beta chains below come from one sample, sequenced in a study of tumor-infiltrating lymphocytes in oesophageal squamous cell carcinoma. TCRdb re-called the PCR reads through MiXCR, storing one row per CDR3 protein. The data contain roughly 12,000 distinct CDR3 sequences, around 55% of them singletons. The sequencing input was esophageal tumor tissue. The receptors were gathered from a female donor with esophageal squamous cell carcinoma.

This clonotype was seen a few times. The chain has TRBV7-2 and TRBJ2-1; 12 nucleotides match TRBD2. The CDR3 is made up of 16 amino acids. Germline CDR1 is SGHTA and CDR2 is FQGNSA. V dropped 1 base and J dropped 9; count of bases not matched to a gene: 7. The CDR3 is CASSLVTSGRFAEQFF. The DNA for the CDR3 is TGTGCCAGCAGCTTAGTGACTAGCGGGAGATTCGCTGAGCAGTTCTTC. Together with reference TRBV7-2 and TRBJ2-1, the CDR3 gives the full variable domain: GAGVSQSPSNKVTEKGKDVELRCDPISGHTALYWYRQSLGQGLEFLIYFQGNSAPDKSGLPSDRFSAERTGGSVSTLTIQRTQQEDSAVYLCASSLVTSGRFAEQFFGPGTRLTVL.

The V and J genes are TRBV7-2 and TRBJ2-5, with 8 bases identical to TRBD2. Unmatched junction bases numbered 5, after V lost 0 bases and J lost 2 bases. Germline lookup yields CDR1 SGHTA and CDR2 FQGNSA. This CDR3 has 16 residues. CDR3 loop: CASSLASGRLQETQYF. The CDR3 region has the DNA TGTGCCAGCAGCTTAGCGAGCGGGAGATTGCAAGAGACCCAGTACTTC.

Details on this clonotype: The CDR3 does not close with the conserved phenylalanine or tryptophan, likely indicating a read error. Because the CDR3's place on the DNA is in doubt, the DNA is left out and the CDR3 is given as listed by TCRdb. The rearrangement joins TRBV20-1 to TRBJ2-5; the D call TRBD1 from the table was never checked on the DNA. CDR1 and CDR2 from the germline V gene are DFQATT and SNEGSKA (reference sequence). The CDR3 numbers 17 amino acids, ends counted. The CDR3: CSARAGQGFNSPLHFGN.

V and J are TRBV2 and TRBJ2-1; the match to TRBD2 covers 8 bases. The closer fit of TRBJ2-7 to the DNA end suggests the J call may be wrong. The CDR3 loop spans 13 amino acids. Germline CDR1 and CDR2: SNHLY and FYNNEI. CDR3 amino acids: CASSLAGYNEQYF. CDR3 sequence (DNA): TGTGCCAGCAGTTTAGCGGGGTACAATGAGCAGTACTTC.

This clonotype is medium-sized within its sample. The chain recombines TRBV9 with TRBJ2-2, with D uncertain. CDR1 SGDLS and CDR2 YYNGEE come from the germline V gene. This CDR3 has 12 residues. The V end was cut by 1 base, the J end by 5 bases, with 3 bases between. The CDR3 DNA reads TGTGCCAGCAGCGTAAGGACCGGGGAGCTGTTTTTT. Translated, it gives CASSVRTGELFF.

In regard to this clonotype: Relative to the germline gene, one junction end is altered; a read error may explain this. CDR3 loop: CASSQALVYSPFHF. CDR3 nucleotide sequence: TGTGCCAGCAGCCAAGCCCTCGTTTATTCACCCTTCCACTTT. The genes are TRBV14 and TRBJ1-6; no reliable D call. The CDR3 covers 14 residues. Germline CDR1 reads SGHDN; CDR2 reads FVKESK.

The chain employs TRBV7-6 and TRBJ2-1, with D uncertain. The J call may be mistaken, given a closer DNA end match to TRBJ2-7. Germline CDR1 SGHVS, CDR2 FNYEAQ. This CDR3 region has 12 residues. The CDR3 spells CASSLGGDEQYF. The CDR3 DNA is TGTGCCAGCAGCTTAGGTGGTGACGAGCAGTACTTC.

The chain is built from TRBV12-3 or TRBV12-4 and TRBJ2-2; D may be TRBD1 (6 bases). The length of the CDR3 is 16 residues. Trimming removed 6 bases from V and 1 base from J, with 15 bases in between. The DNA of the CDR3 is TGTGCCAGCAGACTACCCGAACAGGGGAACACCGGGGAGCTGTTTTTT. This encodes CASRLPEQGNTGELFF.

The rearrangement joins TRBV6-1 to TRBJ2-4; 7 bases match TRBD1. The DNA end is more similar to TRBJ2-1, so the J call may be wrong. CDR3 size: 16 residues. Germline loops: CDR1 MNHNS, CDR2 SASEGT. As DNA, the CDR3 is TGTGCCAGCAGTCAACGGACGACAGGGAACTACAATGAGCAGTTCTTC. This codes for CASSQRTTGNYNEQFF.

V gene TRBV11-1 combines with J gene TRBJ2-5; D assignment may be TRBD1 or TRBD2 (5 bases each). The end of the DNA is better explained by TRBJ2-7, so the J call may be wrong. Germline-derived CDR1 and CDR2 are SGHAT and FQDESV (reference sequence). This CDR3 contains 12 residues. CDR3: CASSLTGTEQYF. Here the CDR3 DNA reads TGTGCCAGCAGCTTAACGGGGACCGAGCAGTACTTC.

CDR3 DNA: TGTGCCAGCAGCTTCGACAGGCTATCCTACGAGCAGTACTTC. It encodes CASSFDRLSYEQYF. V is TRBV7-2 and J is TRBJ2-1, with a tentative D call TRBD1 (6 bases). Judging by the DNA end, TRBJ2-7 fits better; the J call may be wrong. Germline CDR1 reads SGHTA; CDR2 reads FQGNSA. This CDR3 comprises 14 residues.

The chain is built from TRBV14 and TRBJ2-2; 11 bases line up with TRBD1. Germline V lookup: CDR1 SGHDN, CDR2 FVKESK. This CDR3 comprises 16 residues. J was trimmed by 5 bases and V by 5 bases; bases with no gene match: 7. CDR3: CASSSRDRGWTGELFF. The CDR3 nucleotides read TGTGCCAGCAGCTCCCGGGACAGGGGGTGGACCGGGGAGCTGTTTTTT.

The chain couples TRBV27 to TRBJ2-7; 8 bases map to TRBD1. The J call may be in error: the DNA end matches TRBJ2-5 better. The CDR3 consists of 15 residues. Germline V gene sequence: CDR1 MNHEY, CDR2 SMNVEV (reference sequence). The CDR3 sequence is CASSWQWTGRETQYF. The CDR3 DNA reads TGTGCCAGCAGTTGGCAATGGACAGGGCGAGAGACCCAGTACTTC.

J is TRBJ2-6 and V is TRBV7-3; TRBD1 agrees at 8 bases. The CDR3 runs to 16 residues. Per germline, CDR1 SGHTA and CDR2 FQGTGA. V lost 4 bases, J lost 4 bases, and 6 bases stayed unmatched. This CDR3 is CASSSQGGIGANVLTF. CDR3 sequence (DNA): TGTGCCAGCAGCTCACAGGGGGGAATAGGGGCCAACGTCCTGACTTTC.

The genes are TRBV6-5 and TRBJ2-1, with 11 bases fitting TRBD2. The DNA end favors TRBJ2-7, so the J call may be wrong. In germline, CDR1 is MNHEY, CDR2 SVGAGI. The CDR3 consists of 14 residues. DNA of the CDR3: TGTGCCAGCAGTCAACTAGCGGGAGCAGATACGCAGTACTTC. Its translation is CASSQLAGADTQYF.